This TCR beta chain was found in a study of CD8+ T cells in alopecia areata. cDNA reverse transcribed from extracted RNA served as the sequencing template. Method: immunoSEQ multiplex PCR; TCRdb's copy keeps in-frame clones and lacks some. The data show around 140,000 clones, with about 47% seen just once and about 1% held by the top ten. Deletions cut 1 base from V and 0 bases from J, with 9 bases between. This CDR3 has 15 residues. CDR1 and CDR2 (germline): SQVTM, ANQGSEA. This TCR was sampled from a human donor with alopecia areata. Sample: CD4+ T cells sorted from blood, taken at week 0. V usage is TRBV29-1 and J usage is TRBJ1-4; D is uncertain. This CDR3 is CSVEGAYPTNEKLFF. As DNA, the CDR3 is TGCAGCGTTGAAGGGGCGTACCCAACTAATGAAAAACTGTTTTTT.